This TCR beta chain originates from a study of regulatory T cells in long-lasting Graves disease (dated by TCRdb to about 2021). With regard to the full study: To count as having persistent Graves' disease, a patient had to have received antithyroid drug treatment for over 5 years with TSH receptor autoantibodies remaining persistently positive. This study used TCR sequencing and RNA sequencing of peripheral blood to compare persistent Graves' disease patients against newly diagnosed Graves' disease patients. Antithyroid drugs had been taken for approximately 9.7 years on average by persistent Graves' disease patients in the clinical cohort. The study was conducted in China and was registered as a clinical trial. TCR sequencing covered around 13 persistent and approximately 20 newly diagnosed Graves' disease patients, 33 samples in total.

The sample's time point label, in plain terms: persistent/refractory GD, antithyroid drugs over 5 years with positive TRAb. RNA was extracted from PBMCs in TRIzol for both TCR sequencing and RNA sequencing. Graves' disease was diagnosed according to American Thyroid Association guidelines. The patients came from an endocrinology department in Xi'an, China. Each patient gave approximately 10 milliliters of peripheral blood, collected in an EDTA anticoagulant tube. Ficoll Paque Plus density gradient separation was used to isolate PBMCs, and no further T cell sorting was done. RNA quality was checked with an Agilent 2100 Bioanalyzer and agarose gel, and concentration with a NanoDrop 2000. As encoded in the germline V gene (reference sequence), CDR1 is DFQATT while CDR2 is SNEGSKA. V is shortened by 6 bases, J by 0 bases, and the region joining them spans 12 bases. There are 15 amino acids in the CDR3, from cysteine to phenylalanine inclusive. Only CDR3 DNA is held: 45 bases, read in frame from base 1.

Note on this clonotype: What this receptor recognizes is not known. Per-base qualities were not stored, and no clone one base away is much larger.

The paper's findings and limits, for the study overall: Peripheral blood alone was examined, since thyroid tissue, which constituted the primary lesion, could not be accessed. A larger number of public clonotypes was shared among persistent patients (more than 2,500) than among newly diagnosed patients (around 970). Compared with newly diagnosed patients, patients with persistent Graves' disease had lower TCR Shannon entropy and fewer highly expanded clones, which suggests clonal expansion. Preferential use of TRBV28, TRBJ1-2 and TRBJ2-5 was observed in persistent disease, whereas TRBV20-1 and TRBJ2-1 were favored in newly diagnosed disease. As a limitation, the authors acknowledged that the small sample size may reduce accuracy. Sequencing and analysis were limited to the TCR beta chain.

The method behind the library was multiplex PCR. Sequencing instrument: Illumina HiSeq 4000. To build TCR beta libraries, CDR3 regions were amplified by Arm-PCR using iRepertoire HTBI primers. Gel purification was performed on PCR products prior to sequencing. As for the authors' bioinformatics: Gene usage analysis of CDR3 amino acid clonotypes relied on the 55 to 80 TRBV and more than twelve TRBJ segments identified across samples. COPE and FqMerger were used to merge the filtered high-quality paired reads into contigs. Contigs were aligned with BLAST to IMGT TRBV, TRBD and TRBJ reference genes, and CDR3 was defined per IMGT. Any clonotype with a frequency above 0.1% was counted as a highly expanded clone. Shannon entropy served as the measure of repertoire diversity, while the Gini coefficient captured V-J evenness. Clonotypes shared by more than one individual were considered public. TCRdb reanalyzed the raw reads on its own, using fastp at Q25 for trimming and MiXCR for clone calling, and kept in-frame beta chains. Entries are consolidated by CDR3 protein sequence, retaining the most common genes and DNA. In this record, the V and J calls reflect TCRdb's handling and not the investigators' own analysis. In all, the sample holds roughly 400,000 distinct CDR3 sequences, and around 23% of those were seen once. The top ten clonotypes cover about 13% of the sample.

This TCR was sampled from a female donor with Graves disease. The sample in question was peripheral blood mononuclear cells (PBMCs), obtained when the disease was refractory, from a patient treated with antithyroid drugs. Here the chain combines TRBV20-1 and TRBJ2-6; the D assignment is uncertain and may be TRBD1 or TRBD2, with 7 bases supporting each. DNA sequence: TGCAGTGCCAGGGGGACTAACTCTGGGGCCAACGTCCTGACTTTC. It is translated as CSARGTNSGANVLTF.